The clone carrying this TCR beta chain was seen ten or more times. Its target is unknown. The sample is drawn from a study of read filtering for tumor transcriptome and immune sequencing. Study observations and caveats: This fraction held mixed bone marrow immune cells after CD138-negative sorting.

This library used about 400 ng RNA and molecular barcoded adaptors spanning alpha/delta and beta/gamma chains. TCRdb re-called the reads through MiXCR, storing one row per CDR3 protein. The data show fewer than 50,000 distinct CDR3 sequences, around 15% seen once. Bone marrow was sampled from every patient at the time of active disease. Trimming stripped 3 bases from V and 2 bases from J, with 8 bases between. Looked up from germline, CDR1 is SQVTM and CDR2 is ANQGSEA. The CDR3 loop spans 12 amino acids. This sequence was found in a donor aged 40 or over with multiple myeloma. The chain is built from TRBV29-1 and TRBJ2-7; D is undetermined. The specimen was a population of CD138-negative cells sorted from bone marrow. CDR3 sequence: CSVEVRAYEQYF. Written as DNA, the CDR3 is TGCAGCGTTGAGGTCAGAGCCTACGAGCAGTACTTC.